This T cell receptor beta chain was recovered during a study of OX40 agonist ivuxolimab in advanced cancers. About the study: Therapy given before enrollment (anti-PD-1, anti-PD-L1 or anti-CTLA-4) was allowed, and 35% to 45% had some. Study observations and caveats: Clones of CD4+ and CD8+ blood T cells grew by week 6 at doses of 0.1 to 3.0 mg/kg.

CDR1 and CDR2 from the germline V gene are LNHNV and YYDKDF (reference sequence). CDR3 length equals 16 residues. Unmatched junction bases numbered 9, after V lost 0 bases and J lost 7 bases. Patients with a history of autoimmune disease or on systemic immunosuppression were excluded. As concerns this clone: The antigen is not known.

Data came from immunoSEQ multiplex PCR; TCRdb stores just in-frame clones and leaves some out. The table records approximately 81,000 clones, over 70% of them present only once. Specimen: CD4+ or CD8+ T cells sorted from blood, collected in a trial of the OX40 agonist ivuxolimab. The chain carries TRBV15 and TRBJ1-2; 9 bases align to TRBD1. This TCR came from an adult with an advanced solid tumor such as melanoma, head and neck, liver or kidney cancer. CDR3 amino acids: CATSRDQGTGRGGYTF. CDR3 coding DNA: TGTGCCACCAGCAGAGATCAAGGGACAGGGCGCGGTGGCTACACCTTC.